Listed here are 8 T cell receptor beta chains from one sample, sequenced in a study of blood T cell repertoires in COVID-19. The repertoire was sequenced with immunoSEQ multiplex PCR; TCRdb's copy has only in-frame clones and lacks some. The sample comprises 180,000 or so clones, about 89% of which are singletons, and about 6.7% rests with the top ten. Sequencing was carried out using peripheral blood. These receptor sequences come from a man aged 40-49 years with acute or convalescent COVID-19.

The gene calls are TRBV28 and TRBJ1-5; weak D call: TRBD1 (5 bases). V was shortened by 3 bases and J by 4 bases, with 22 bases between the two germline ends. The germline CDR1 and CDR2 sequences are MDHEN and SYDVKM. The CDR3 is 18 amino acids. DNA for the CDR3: TGTGCCAGCAGTTTCTTCGAAGGGAGGAGGGGTAGTAATCAGCCCCAGCATTTT. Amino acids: CASSFFEGRRGSNQPQHF.

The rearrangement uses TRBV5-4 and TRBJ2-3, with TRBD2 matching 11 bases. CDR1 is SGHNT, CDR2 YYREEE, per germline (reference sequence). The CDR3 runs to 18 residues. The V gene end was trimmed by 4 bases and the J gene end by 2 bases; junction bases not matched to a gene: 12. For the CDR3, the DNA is TGTGCCAGCAGCCCCTCCGAAACTAGCGGGGGTTACACAGATACGCAGTATTTT. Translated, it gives CASSPSETSGGYTDTQYF.

CDR3 protein: CASSYSGTGIYNEQFF. The CDR3 DNA sequence: TGTGCCAGCAGTTACTCCGGGACAGGGATCTACAATGAGCAGTTCTTC. V usage is TRBV6-2 or TRBV6-3 and J usage is TRBJ2-1, with 9 positions matching TRBD1. Germline V gives CDR1 MNHEY, CDR2 SVGEGT. This CDR3 has 16 amino acids. V was pared by 0 bases and J by 3 bases, with 3 bases of the junction left unmatched.

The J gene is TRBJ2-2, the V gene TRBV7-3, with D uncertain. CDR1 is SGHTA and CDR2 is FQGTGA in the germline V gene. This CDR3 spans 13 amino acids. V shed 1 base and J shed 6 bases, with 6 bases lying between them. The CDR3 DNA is TGTGCCAGCAGCTTAATGGGCTCCGGGGAGCTGTTTTTT. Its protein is CASSLMGSGELFF.

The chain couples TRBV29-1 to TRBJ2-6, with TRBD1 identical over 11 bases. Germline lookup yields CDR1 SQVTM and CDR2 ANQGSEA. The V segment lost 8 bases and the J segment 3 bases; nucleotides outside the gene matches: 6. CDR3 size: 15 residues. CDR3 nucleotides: TGCAGCACAGGACAGGGGGCGGGTGGGGCCAACGTCCTGACTTTC. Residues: CSTGQGAGGANVLTF.

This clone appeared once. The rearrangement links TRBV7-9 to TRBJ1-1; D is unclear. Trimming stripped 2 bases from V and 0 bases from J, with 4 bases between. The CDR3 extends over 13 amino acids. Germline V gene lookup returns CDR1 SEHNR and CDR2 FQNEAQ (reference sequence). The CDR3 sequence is CASSLPVNTEAFF. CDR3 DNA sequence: TGTGCCAGCAGCTTACCGGTGAACACTGAAGCTTTCTTT.

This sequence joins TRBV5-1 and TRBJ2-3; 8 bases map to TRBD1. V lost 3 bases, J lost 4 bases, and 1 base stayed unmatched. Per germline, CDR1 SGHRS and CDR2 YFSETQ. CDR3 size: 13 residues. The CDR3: CASSWTGSDTQYF. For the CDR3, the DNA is TGCGCCAGCAGCTGGACAGGGTCAGATACGCAGTATTTT.

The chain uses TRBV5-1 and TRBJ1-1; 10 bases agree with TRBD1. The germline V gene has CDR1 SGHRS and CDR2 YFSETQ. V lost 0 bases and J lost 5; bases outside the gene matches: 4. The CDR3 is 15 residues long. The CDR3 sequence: CASSLGDRGGTEAFF. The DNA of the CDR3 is TGCGCCAGCAGCTTGGGGGACAGGGGAGGGACTGAAGCTTTCTTT.